A selection of T cell receptor beta chains follows, all from one sample in a study of T cell responses to AZD1222 COVID-19 vaccine. Clones were read by immunoSEQ multiplex PCR, and TCRdb kept only the in-frame ones, dropping some. This table has approximately 150,000 clones, approximately 90% appearing once. The material sequenced was peripheral blood, taken on day 0 of AZD1222 vaccination. These receptors were collected from an adult in good health. CDR3s include the opening cysteine and the closing phenylalanine or tryptophan. D genes are given only for firm matches.

j_gene: TRBJ2-2
v_gene: TRBV7-3
d_gene: .
CDR3aa: CASSFLEIEGFGELFF
CDR3nt: TGTGCCAGCAGCTTCCTCGAGATAGAGGGCTTCGGGGAGCTGTTTTTT

j_gene: TRBJ2-2
v_gene: TRBV5-1
d_gene: TRBD1
CDR3aa: CASSSQTGGNTGELFF
CDR3nt: TGCGCCAGCAGCTCGCAGACAGGGGGCAACACCGGGGAGCTGTTTTTT

j_gene: TRBJ1-4
v_gene: TRBV6-5
d_gene: .
CDR3aa: CASRETVATNEKLFF
CDR3nt: TGTGCCAGCAGAGAGACAGTGGCAACTAATGAAAAACTGTTTTTT

j_gene: TRBJ2-3
v_gene: TRBV19
d_gene: TRBD1
CDR3aa: CASSMRPGQGGSDTQYF
CDR3nt: TGTGCCAGTAGTATGAGACCGGGACAGGGAGGGTCTGATACGCAGTATTTT

j_gene: TRBJ1-1
v_gene: TRBV5-1
d_gene: .
CDR3aa: CASSLGTGVEAFF
CDR3nt: TGCGCCAGCAGCTTGGGCACAGGCGTTGAAGCTTTCTTT

j_gene: TRBJ1-2
v_gene: TRBV2
d_gene: .
CDR3aa: CASWRTQYNYGYTF
CDR3nt: TGTGCCAGCTGGCGGACCCAGTACAACTATGGCTACACCTTC

j_gene: TRBJ2-6
v_gene: TRBV4-3
d_gene: .
CDR3aa: CASSHTWGTGANVLTF
CDR3nt: TGCGCCAGCAGCCATACCTGGGGAACCGGGGCCAACGTCCTGACTTTC

j_gene: TRBJ1-5
v_gene: TRBV6-5
d_gene: .
CDR3aa: CASSYQPQHF
CDR3nt: TGTGCCAGCAGCTATCAGCCCCAGCATTTT

j_gene: TRBJ2-3
v_gene: TRBV6-5
d_gene: .
CDR3aa: CASSYSRGTNTQYF
CDR3nt: TGTGCCAGCAGTTACTCGAGGGGTACAAATACGCAGTATTTT

j_gene: TRBJ1-4
v_gene: TRBV7-1
d_gene: TRBD1
CDR3aa: CASSSLPSRTFRQGGRATNEKLFF
CDR3nt: TGTGCCAGCAGCTCACTTCCAAGTCGCACCTTCCGACAGGGAGGTCGTGCAACTAATGAAAAACTGTTTTTT